The 2 T cell receptor beta chains listed next were all sequenced from one sample in a study of CD8 T cells in Susac syndrome. When the RNA was reverse transcribed, random hexamers were used with an input of roughly 0.45 to 1 ug. MiXCR was run by TCRdb on the immunoSEQ multiplex PCR reads, yielding one entry per CDR3 protein. The sample holds roughly 200,000 distinct CDR3 sequences; approximately 94% are singletons and the top ten take more than 0.09%. The material sequenced was CD4+ T cells from PBMCs. These receptors all stem from a human donor with multiple sclerosis.

CDR3 in DNA: TGTGCCATCAGTGCTGGGAAGATCAACAATGAGCAGTTCTTC. It yields the protein CAISAGKINNEQFF. The chain employs TRBV10-3 and TRBJ2-1; D not resolved. The length of the CDR3 is 14 residues. Deletions cut 4 bases from V and 5 bases from J, with 12 bases between. CDR1 ENHRY and CDR2 SYGVKD come from the germline V gene.

The V and J genes are TRBV5-1 and TRBJ2-2, with a weak D call TRBD1 (5 bases). Looked up from germline, CDR1 is SGHRS and CDR2 is YFSETQ. V lost 4 bases to trimming and J lost 5 bases, with 15 bases between them. The length of the CDR3 is 15 residues. CDR3 DNA: TGCGCCAGCAGCCCCGACGCCCCAGGGACCGGGGAGCTGTTTTTT. Amino acid sequence: CASSPDAPGTGELFF.